The clone carrying this TCR beta chain was seen a handful of times. TCRdb fed the 5' RACE reads into MiXCR, producing one record per CDR3 protein. The sample shows about 350,000 distinct CDR3 sequences, about an eighth of them seen only once. These data belong to a study of T-cell memory formation after mild COVID-19. The V end lost 2 bases, the J end lost 6 bases, and 12 bases lay between the germline ends. CDR1 SGHRS and CDR2 YFSETQ come from the germline V gene. The CDR3 has 13 amino acids. The sequencing input was PBMCs or a T cell subset sorted from them (not recorded which). V and J are TRBV5-1 and TRBJ2-7; D possibly corresponds to TRBD1 (6 bases). This TCR came from a young man who had mild COVID-19 (a few samples of this study predate the infection). Cell type and time point are not known. CDR3 nucleotides: TGCGCCAGCAGCTTAGGGGGATTCCGCGAGCAGTACTTC. Translating gives CASSLGGFREQYF.